This is a list of T cell receptor beta chains from one sample in a study of blood T cell repertoires in COVID-19. Sequencing was performed with immunoSEQ multiplex PCR; in TCRdb, only in-frame clones are kept and a portion is missing. The repertoire has about 35,000 clones, about 81% of them found once; the top ten carry roughly a third. Sample: peripheral blood. The receptor source for this set is an elderly man with acute or convalescent COVID-19. Both conserved end residues are part of each CDR3. The D gene is left open where the match is weak. Clone size is given for some rows only: seen once, a few or many times, or a class if the clone is expanded.

cdr3_aa cdr3_nt v_call clone_size d_call j_call
CSAAGSYEQYF TGCAGCGCTGCCGGGTCCTACGAGCAGTACTTC TRBV29-1 . . TRBJ2-7
CASSLDRGTEAFF TGTGCCAGCAGTTTGGACAGGGGCACTGAAGCTTTCTTT TRBV2 few TRBD1 TRBJ1-1
CASSKGRWRGGTDTQYF TGTGCCAGTAGTAAAGGGAGGTGGCGCGGGGGCACAGATACGCAGTATTTT TRBV19 . . TRBJ2-3
CASSLGGGRTGKTQYF TGTGCCAGCAGCTTAGGCGGCGGGCGGACGGGGAAGACCCAGTACTTC TRBV7-2 . . TRBJ2-5
CASSQGPGGGREQPQHF TGCGCCAGCAGCCAAGGACCTGGGGGGGGCCGAGAGCAGCCCCAGCATTTT TRBV4-1 . . TRBJ1-5
CASSSGLLTGELFF TGTGCCAGCAGTTCGGGACTCCTCACCGGGGAGCTGTTTTTT TRBV2 . . TRBJ2-2
CASSGTGEAAFF TGTGCCAGCAGTGGGACAGGGGAGGCAGCTTTCTTT TRBV27 . TRBD1 TRBJ1-1
CSVRGHTGELFF TGCAGCGTCAGGGGGCACACCGGGGAGCTGTTTTTT TRBV29-1 . TRBD1 TRBJ2-2
CASSVQGTDTQYF TGTGCCAGCAGTGTCCAGGGCACAGATACGCAGTATTTT TRBV2 . . TRBJ2-3
CASSQDRGPIQPQHF TGTGCCAGCAGCCAGGACAGGGGCCCCATTCAGCCCCAGCATTTT TRBV4-2 . TRBD1 TRBJ1-5
CASSPRGTNEKLFF TGTGCCAGCTCACCCAGGGGTACTAATGAAAAACTGTTTTTT TRBV18 . . TRBJ1-4
CAWRNRDLNGYTF TGTGCCTGGAGGAACCGGGACTTAAATGGCTACACCTTC TRBV30 . . TRBJ1-2
CSVEGGDRGRDTQYF TGCAGCGTTGAAGGTGGGGACAGGGGAAGAGATACGCAGTATTTT TRBV29-1 . TRBD1 TRBJ2-3
CASSQDQGAEAFF TGTGCCAGCAGCCAAGACCAGGGTGCTGAAGCTTTCTTT TRBV4-2 . . TRBJ1-1
CASRPDRGQGEKLFF TGTGCCAGCAGACCGGACAGGGGGCAAGGCGAAAAACTGTTTTTT TRBV2 . TRBD1 TRBJ1-4
CASSLRGGSYNEQFF TGTGCCAGCAGCTTACGGGGGGGCTCCTACAATGAGCAGTTCTTC TRBV7-3 . TRBD2 TRBJ2-1